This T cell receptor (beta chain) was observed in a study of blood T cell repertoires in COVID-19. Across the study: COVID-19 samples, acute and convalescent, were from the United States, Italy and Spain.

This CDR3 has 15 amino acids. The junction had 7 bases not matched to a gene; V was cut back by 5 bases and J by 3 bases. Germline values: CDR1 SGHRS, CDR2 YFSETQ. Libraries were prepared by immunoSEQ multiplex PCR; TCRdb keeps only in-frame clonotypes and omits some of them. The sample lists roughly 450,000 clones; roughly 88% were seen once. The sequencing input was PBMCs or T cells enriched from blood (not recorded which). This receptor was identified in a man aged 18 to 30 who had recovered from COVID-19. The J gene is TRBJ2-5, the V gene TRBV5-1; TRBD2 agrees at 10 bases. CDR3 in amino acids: CASSSLAGSEETQYF. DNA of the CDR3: TGCGCCAGCAGTTCACTAGCGGGAAGCGAAGAGACCCAGTACTTC.